Following are 27 T cell receptor beta chains from one sample sequenced in a study of cytomegalovirus exposure and HLA in healthy donors (TCRdb year 2017). Receptor libraries were prepared by the immunoSEQ multiplex PCR assay. The multiplex PCR relied on a mix of 60 forward primers for TCR Vbeta segments and 13 reverse primers for TCR Jbeta segments. Held by TCRdb, this immuneACCESS table contains in-frame sequences only and omits some clones. Under half of the omission traces to an unresolved V gene where checked; the cause of the rest is unknown. The sample data list fewer than 100,000 clones, and just under 80% of these were observed just once. The ten largest clones represent approximately 4% of the sample. The sequencing sample was made of PBMCs. The receptors derive from a woman aged 40 to 50 in good health and CMV-seropositive.

The gene calls are TRBV6-5 and TRBJ2-2, with 7 bases matching TRBD1. Germline-derived CDR1 and CDR2 are MNHEY and SVGAGI. The CDR3 has 16 residues. V shed 0 bases, J shed 5 bases, and the junction held 6 bases outside the gene matches. CDR3 DNA: TGTGCCAGCAGTTACTCCCTGGACAGGTCTACCGGGGAGCTGTTTTTT. This sequence encodes CASSYSLDRSTGELFF.

The V gene is TRBV9, the J gene TRBJ2-7, with D uncertain. CDR1 SGDLS and CDR2 YYNGEE come from the germline V gene. The CDR3 covers 15 residues. Trimming took 0 bases from V and 7 from J, leaving 17 bases between them. The CDR3, as DNA: TGTGCCAGCAGCGTAGGGTCTACCCCGTTGCGGGAGCAGTACTTC. Protein: CASSVGSTPLREQYF.

In nucleotides, the CDR3 is TGTGCCAGCTCATTAAGCAGGGTTGGTCAGCCCCAGCATTTT. Translating it yields CASSLSRVGQPQHF. The V gene is TRBV18, the J gene TRBJ1-5, with D maybe TRBD1 (5 bases). The CDR3 runs to 14 residues. Germline V gene lookup returns CDR1 KGHSH and CDR2 LQKENI. V was clipped by 5 bases and J by 6 bases, with 14 bases between them.

This clone appeared a single time. The chain has TRBV28 and TRBJ2-7; 13 bases line up with TRBD2. Germline CDR1 reads MDHEN; CDR2 reads SYDVKM. The CDR3 sequence is 15 residues long. V lost 5 bases and J lost 1; bases outside the gene matches: 2. In DNA form, the CDR3 reads TGTGCCAGCAGTCTGGGACTAGCGGGGTCCTACGAGCAGTACTTC. It translates to CASSLGLAGSYEQYF.

The table lists this clone with a few counts. The chain combines TRBV7-3 with TRBJ2-3, with 10 positions matching TRBD2. Looked up from germline, CDR1 is SGHTA and CDR2 is FQGTGA. This CDR3 has 14 amino acids. The V segment lost 2 bases and the J segment 4 bases; nucleotides outside the gene matches: 0. CDR3 protein: CASSLGTSADTQYF. The CDR3 DNA is TGTGCCAGCAGCTTAGGGACTAGCGCAGATACGCAGTATTTT.

V gene TRBV4-1 combines with J gene TRBJ2-1; maybe TRBD2 (5 bases). CDR1 and CDR2 (germline): MGHRA, YSYEKL. Trimming removed 4 bases from V and 8 bases from J, with 15 bases in between. CDR3 length: 14 amino acids. Written as DNA, the CDR3 is TGCGCCAGCAGCCCTTTTGAGGGTCGACATGAGCAGTTCTTC. This translates into CASSPFEGRHEQFF.

The J gene is TRBJ2-7, the V gene TRBV11-3, with 10 bases that match TRBD1. Trimming at V came to 5 bases and at J to 2 bases, leaving 3 bases not matched to a gene. The V gene's germline CDR1 is SGHNT and CDR2 YENEEA. This CDR3 region has 14 residues. CDR3 nucleotides: TGTGCCAGCAGCCCAGGGACAGGGGCCTACGAGCAGTACTTC. Amino acid sequence: CASSPGTGAYEQYF. The full variable domain, in which reference TRBV11-3 and TRBJ2-7 provide the parts outside the CDR3, is EAGVVQSPRYKIIEKKQPVAFWCNPISGHNTLYWYLQNLGQGPELLIRYENEEAVDDSQLPKDRFSAERLKGVDSTLKIQPAELGDSAVYLCASSPGTGAYEQYFGPGTRLTVT.

This clone was found a few times. J is TRBJ2-1 and V is TRBV7-2; D unclear. V lost 2 bases and J 5 bases, leaving 7 bases between the germline ends. The CDR3 loop spans 13 amino acids. Germline V gives CDR1 SGHTA, CDR2 FQGNSA. In DNA form, the CDR3 reads TGTGCCAGCAGCTTATCCAGCGACAATGAGCAGTTCTTC. Its protein is CASSLSSDNEQFF.

This chain joins TRBV2 and TRBJ1-2, with D possibly TRBD1 on 5 matching bases. The V gene's germline CDR1 is SNHLY and CDR2 FYNNEI. V was cut by 4 bases and J by 2 bases, with 5 bases left in between. The CDR3 has 12 amino acids. The CDR3 sequence is CASSAGNYGYTF. Here the CDR3 DNA reads TGTGCCAGCAGTGCAGGGAACTATGGCTACACCTTC.

The chain uses TRBV4-1 and TRBJ2-5, with a tentative D call TRBD2 (5 bases). The CDR3 covers 15 residues. Trimming removed 1 base at V and 5 bases at J, with 14 bases between. The V gene's germline CDR1 is MGHRA and CDR2 YSYEKL. CDR3 nucleotides: TGCGCCAGCAGCCAAGGAGACGGGGAGTGGGAGACCCAGTACTTC. Translated, it gives CASSQGDGEWETQYF.

The chain is built from TRBV19 and TRBJ1-1; D gene ambiguous. CDR3 size: 16 residues. V shed 1 base and J shed 5 bases, with 17 bases lying between them. Germline V lookup: CDR1 LNHDA, CDR2 SQIVND (reference sequence). DNA for the CDR3: TGTGCCAGTAGTATAGCTGTGGGCAGGTGGATAACTGAAGCTTTCTTT. This codes for CASSIAVGRWITEAFF.

CDR3 residues: CASSSQSGYGYTF. Here the CDR3 DNA reads TGTGCCAGCAGTTCGCAGAGCGGCTATGGCTACACCTTC. The chain recombines TRBV27 with TRBJ1-2; D uncertain. The CDR3 has 13 amino acids. Germline V gives CDR1 MNHEY, CDR2 SMNVEV (reference sequence). Trimming removed 4 bases from V and 4 bases from J, with 10 bases in between.

This clone has only one observation. The chain uses TRBV5-5 and TRBJ2-1; D uncertain. V was pared by 1 base and J by 11 bases, with 19 bases between. This CDR3 comprises 15 residues. CDR1 is SGHKS and CDR2 is YYEKEE in the germline V gene (reference sequence). The CDR3 sequence is CASSLFTFSATKQFF. CDR3 sequence (DNA): TGTGCCAGCAGCTTGTTTACGTTCTCCGCGACAAAGCAGTTCTTC. Together with reference TRBV5-5 and TRBJ2-1, the CDR3 gives the full variable domain: DAGVTQSPTHLIKTRGQQVTLRCSPISGHKSVSWYQQVLGQGPQFIFQYYEKEERGRGNFPDRFSARQFPNYSSELNVNALLLGDSALYLCASSLFTFSATKQFFGPGTRLTVL.

This rearrangement joins TRBV19 to TRBJ2-7; D is perhaps TRBD1 (6 bases). From germline, CDR1 is LNHDA and CDR2 SQIVND (reference sequence). The CDR3 runs 14 residues. V was pared by 7 bases and J by 0 bases, with 13 bases between. The CDR3 sequence: CASTRTDSSYEQYF. The CDR3 DNA follows: TGTGCCAGTACTCGGACAGACAGCTCCTACGAGCAGTACTTC.

This clone was observed a handful of times. The chain links TRBV7-2 to TRBJ2-7, with 11 nucleotides matching TRBD2. The CDR3 has 16 residues. The trim removed 3 bases at V and 4 bases at J, leaving 8 bases unmatched. The germline V gene encodes CDR1 SGHTA and CDR2 FQGNSA. The CDR3 loop is CASSFSGRALRYEQYF. The CDR3 DNA is TGTGCCAGCAGCTTTAGCGGGAGGGCCTTGAGATACGAGCAGTACTTC.

V gene TRBV4-1 combines with J gene TRBJ2-5; TRBD2 matches at 9 bases. Gene TRBJ2-7 matches the end of the DNA better, so the J call may be wrong. Germline assignment: CDR1 MGHRA and CDR2 YSYEKL. This CDR3 region has 16 residues. CDR3 sequence (DNA): TGCGCCAGCAGCCAAACGGCTAGCGGGGTCCTCTACGAGCAGTACTTC. Its protein product is CASSQTASGVLYEQYF.

J is TRBJ2-2 and V is TRBV9; no clear D. This CDR3 spans 16 amino acids. The ends were cut back, 0 bases at V and 0 bases at J, with 9 bases in the middle. The germline V gene has CDR1 SGDLS and CDR2 YYNGEE. DNA for the CDR3: TGTGCCAGCAGCGTAGTCGGAGATCCGAACACCGGGGAGCTGTTTTTT. Its protein is CASSVVGDPNTGELFF.

This sequence joins TRBV27 and TRBJ2-5; possible D gene TRBD2, 5 bases. This CDR3 has 17 amino acids. Germline CDR1 and CDR2: MNHEY and SMNVEV (reference sequence). V was pared by 4 bases and J by 0 bases, with 18 bases between. The CDR3 bases are TGTGCCAGCAGTTCGATATGGGGAGACAAAAACCAAGAGACCCAGTACTTC. As protein: CASSSIWGDKNQETQYF.

This clone occurred a few times. The V gene is TRBV4-2, the J gene TRBJ2-5, with D possibly matching TRBD2 (5 bases). Trimming removed 5 bases from V and 0 bases from J, with 10 bases in between. Per the germline V gene, CDR1 is LGHNA and CDR2 is YNFKEQ. The CDR3 spans 14 residues. The CDR3 protein is CASSDDYNQETQYF. The CDR3 DNA is TGTGCCAGCAGCGACGACTATAACCAAGAGACCCAGTACTTC.

This chain connects TRBV12-5 to TRBJ1-1; 10 bases match TRBD1. V trimming: 5 bases; J trimming: 7 bases; junction bases outside the gene matches: 10. Germline V gene data show CDR1 as LGHNT and CDR2 as FRNRAP. CDR3 size: 15 residues. The CDR3: CASGRRDRGTCEAFF. CDR3 DNA sequence: TGTGCTAGTGGTCGGAGGGACAGGGGTACCTGTGAAGCTTTCTTT.

The chain is built from TRBV29-1 and TRBJ2-3, with 9 bases matching TRBD1. Germline CDR1 and CDR2: SQVTM and ANQGSEA. Trimming cost V 7 bases and J 8 bases; bases outside gene matches: 16. The CDR3 is made up of 15 amino acids. This CDR3 reads CSGAGQGTTVGTQYF. Here the CDR3 DNA reads TGCAGCGGCGCGGGACAGGGCACCACGGTGGGTACGCAGTATTTT.

This clone was observed a handful of times. This sequence joins TRBV5-1 and TRBJ1-2; no clear D. Germline V lookup: CDR1 SGHRS, CDR2 YFSETQ. The V end was cut by 2 bases, the J end by 8 bases, with 10 bases between. The CDR3 runs 12 residues. The CDR3 coding sequence is TGCGCCAGCAGCTTCGACGGGGTGGGCTACACCTTC. Translated, it gives CASSFDGVGYTF. Based on the CDR3 plus reference TRBV5-1 and TRBJ1-2, the full variable domain is KAGVTQTPRYLIKTRGQQVTLSCSPISGHRSVSWYQQTPGQGLQFLFEYFSETQRNKGNFPGRFSGRQFSNSRSEMNVSTLELGDSALYLCASSFDGVGYTFGSGTRLTVV.

The rearrangement joins TRBV7-2 to TRBJ2-5, with TRBD2 identical over 11 bases. CDR3 length: 17 residues. V trimming: 4 bases; J trimming: 5 bases; junction bases outside the gene matches: 12. From germline, CDR1 is SGHTA and CDR2 FQGNSA. The CDR3 sequence: CASSSARGLAGGETQYF. The CDR3 DNA reads TGTGCCAGCAGCTCTGCCCGGGGGCTAGCGGGAGGTGAGACCCAGTACTTC.

The chain has TRBV10-1 and TRBJ2-3; TRBD2 agrees at 10 bases. Germline CDR1 is WNHNN and CDR2 is SYGVQD (reference sequence). The CDR3 runs 18 residues. The J segment lost 0 bases and the V segment lost 6 bases, leaving 12 bases of the junction unmatched. For the CDR3, the DNA is TGCGCCAGCAGCCGAGGAATAGCGGGAGGCACAAGCACAGATACGCAGTATTTT. Translated, it gives CASSRGIAGGTSTDTQYF.

The chain uses TRBV2 and TRBJ2-7, with a weak D call TRBD2 (6 bases). Germline CDR1 and CDR2: SNHLY and FYNNEI. CDR3 length: 13 amino acids. V shed 4 bases and J shed 5 bases, with 12 bases lying between them. The CDR3 is CASSGTPGDEQYF. The DNA for the CDR3 is TGTGCCAGCAGTGGGACACCGGGGGACGAGCAGTACTTC. Supplemented by reference TRBV2 and TRBJ2-7, the full variable domain reads EPEVTQTPSHQVTQMGQEVILRCVPISNHLYFYWYRQILGQKVEFLVSFYNNEISEKSEIFDDQFSVERPDGSNFTLKIRSTKLEDSAMYFCASSGTPGDEQYFGPGTRLTVT.

The chain carries TRBV5-6 and TRBJ2-2, with TRBD2 as a possible D gene (5 bases). The length of the CDR3 is 16 residues. Trimming cost V 0 bases and J 5 bases, with 14 bases left between them. The germline V gene encodes CDR1 SGHDT and CDR2 YYEEEE. Written as DNA, the CDR3 is TGTGCCAGCAGCTTGGGTGGGAGCCCGGAAACCGGGGAGCTGTTTTTT. Amino acid sequence: CASSLGGSPETGELFF.

This chain links TRBV2 with TRBJ2-4; 7 positions agree with TRBD2. V was clipped by 6 bases and J by 0 bases; unmatched bases: 5. This CDR3 has 15 amino acids. Germline loops: CDR1 SNHLY, CDR2 FYNNEI. DNA of the CDR3: TGTGCCAGCAGGAGCGGGAAGATAGCCAAAAACATTCAGTACTTC. It yields the protein CASRSGKIAKNIQYF.